This TCR beta chain was sequenced during a study of cytomegalovirus exposure and HLA in healthy donors. TCRdb keeps only in-frame clones here, not all; method: immunoSEQ multiplex PCR. The repertoire has fewer than 150,000 clones, around 84% of them found once; the top ten carry 8.7%. This clone was seen a single time. This CDR3 region has 16 residues. Material for sequencing was PBMCs. This clonotype was sampled from a man younger than 35 in good health and CMV-seropositive. The rearrangement joins TRBV12-1 to TRBJ2-5; TRBD2 is taken as the D call from the table, unchecked against the DNA. TRBV12-1 is recorded as a pseudogene. This CDR3 is CASSSLGGGGRETQYF. The CDR3 DNA follows: TGTGCCAGCAGCTCTTTGGGTGGCGGGGGAAGAGAGACCCAGTACTTC.